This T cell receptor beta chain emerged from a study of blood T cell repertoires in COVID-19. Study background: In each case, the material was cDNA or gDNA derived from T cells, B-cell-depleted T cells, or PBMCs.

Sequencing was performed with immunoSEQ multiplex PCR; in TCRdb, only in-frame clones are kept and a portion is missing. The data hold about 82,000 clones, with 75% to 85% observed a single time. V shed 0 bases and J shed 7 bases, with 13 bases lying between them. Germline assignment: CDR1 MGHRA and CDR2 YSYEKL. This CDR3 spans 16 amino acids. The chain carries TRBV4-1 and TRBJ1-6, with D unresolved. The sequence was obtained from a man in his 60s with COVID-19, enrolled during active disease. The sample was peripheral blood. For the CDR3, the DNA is TGCGCCAGCAGCCAAGAAGGGAGCCCAGGCAATTCACCCCTCCACTTT. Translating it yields CASSQEGSPGNSPLHF.